Shown below are 32 T cell receptor beta chains from a single sample sequenced in a study of blood T cell repertoires in COVID-19. Libraries were prepared by immunoSEQ multiplex PCR; TCRdb keeps only in-frame clonotypes and omits some of them. The sample has approximately 140,000 clones, about nine tenths seen once. Sequenced input: peripheral blood. The receptors were sampled from a woman between 55 and 75 years old with active or convalescent COVID-19.

CDR3 nucleotide sequence: TGTGCCAGCAGCCGTAACAACAGGTTGGATACGCAGTATTTT. Encoded protein: CASSRNNRLDTQYF. The rearrangement uses TRBV7-2 and TRBJ2-3; D is perhaps TRBD1 (5 bases). This CDR3 is built from 14 residues. Germline V CDR1 and CDR2: SGHTA, FQGNSA. The germline V and J ends were trimmed by 5 bases and 6 bases, with 15 bases remaining between them.

V gene TRBV5-4 combines with J gene TRBJ1-2; 11 nucleotides align to TRBD1. The CDR3 is 16 residues long. V was clipped by 4 bases and J by 7 bases; unmatched bases: 12. CDR1 is SGHNT, CDR2 YYREEE, per germline (reference sequence). The DNA of the CDR3 is TGTGCCAGCAGCCTGGGAAAAGGACAGGGGGCCGGTGGCTACACCTTC. This sequence encodes CASSLGKGQGAGGYTF.

This chain uses TRBV7-2 with TRBJ1-1, with D uncertain. The CDR3 extends over 13 amino acids. CDR1 and CDR2 from the germline V gene are SGHTA and FQGNSA. Trimming took off 6 bases at V and 3 bases at J, with 11 bases between the two ends. CDR3 bases: TGTGCCAGCAGTATAAAATATGACACTGAAGCTTTCTTT. Amino acid sequence: CASSIKYDTEAFF. Full variable domain (rest looked up from reference TRBV7-2 and TRBJ1-1): GAGVSQSPSNKVTEKGKDVELRCDPISGHTALYWYRQSLGQGLEFLIYFQGNSAPDKSGLPSDRFSAERTGGSVSTLTIQRTQQEDSAVYLCASSIKYDTEAFFGQGTRLTVV.

The chain's CDR3 is CASTAGEMHTIYF. The CDR3 coding sequence is TGTGCCAGCACCGCAGGGGAGATGCACACCATATATTTT. The chain recombines TRBV7-9 with TRBJ1-3, with D perhaps TRBD1 (6 bases). V was clipped by 7 bases and J by 8 bases, with 15 bases between them. The germline V gene has CDR1 SEHNR and CDR2 FQNEAQ (reference sequence). CDR3 length: 13 residues.

The rearrangement links TRBV6-5 to TRBJ1-1, with D maybe TRBD1 (5 bases). The germline V gene encodes CDR1 MNHEY and CDR2 SVGAGI. Trimming left V 7 bases short and J 7 bases short, with 10 bases between. The CDR3 has 11 amino acids. CDR3 region: CASNQGSEAFF. Here the CDR3 DNA reads TGTGCCAGCAATCAGGGAAGTGAAGCTTTCTTT.

The chain couples TRBV7-9 to TRBJ2-3, with 9 bases fitting TRBD1. CDR3 length: 15 amino acids. J lost 4 bases, V lost 3 bases, and 5 bases had no gene match. From germline, CDR1 is SEHNR and CDR2 FQNEAQ (reference sequence). CDR3 nucleotide sequence: TGTGCCAGCAGCTTGGGACAGGGTAAGGCAGATACGCAGTATTTT. Translation gives CASSLGQGKADTQYF.

This clone was observed a few times. The chain has TRBV25-1 and TRBJ1-6; no definite D call. This CDR3 region has 14 residues. V lost 0 bases, J lost 4 bases, and 4 bases lay in between. Germline assignment: CDR1 MGHDK and CDR2 SYGVNS. The CDR3 DNA is TGTGCCAGCAGTGAATACCTTTATAATTCACCCCTCCACTTT. It specifies CASSEYLYNSPLHF.

The sample holds a few counts of this clone. V is TRBV2 and J is TRBJ1-5, with D possibly matching TRBD1 (6 bases). CDR3 length: 13 residues. Germline V gene sequence: CDR1 SNHLY, CDR2 FYNNEI. With 6 bases removed from V and 3 bases from J, the gap between germline ends came to 9 bases. CDR3 residues: CASSQGLNQPQHF. The CDR3 DNA follows: TGTGCCAGCAGCCAGGGGCTCAATCAGCCCCAGCATTTT.

The V and J genes are TRBV5-8 and TRBJ2-1; 9 bases are a match to TRBD2. Germline V gene data show CDR1 as SGHTS and CDR2 as YDEGEE. The CDR3 extends over 16 amino acids. After removal of 5 bases from V and 4 bases from J, the junction contained 10 bases not matched to a gene. CDR3 coding DNA: TGTGCCAGCAGGGACGGTCTAGCGGGGACTTACAATGAGCAGTTCTTC. Protein: CASRDGLAGTYNEQFF.

The V gene is TRBV7-2, the J gene TRBJ2-7, with D perhaps matching TRBD1 (6 bases). Trimming took off 3 bases at V and 3 bases at J, with 15 bases between the two ends. Germline-derived CDR1 and CDR2 are SGHTA and FQGNSA. The CDR3 loop spans 15 amino acids. The CDR3 loop reads CASSLAGGSSYEQYF. The CDR3 bases are TGTGCCAGCAGCTTGGCTGGGGGCTCCAGCTACGAGCAGTACTTC.

The V and J genes are TRBV7-2 and TRBJ1-2; D is undetermined. V lost 1 base and J lost 7, with 7 bases in between. Germline loops: CDR1 SGHTA, CDR2 FQGNSA. The CDR3 is 12 amino acids. The CDR3 protein is CASSLDNVGYTF. In nucleotides, the CDR3 is TGTGCCAGCAGCTTAGATAATGTTGGCTACACCTTC. The variable domain in full, with the rest retrieved from reference TRBV7-2 and TRBJ1-2, is GAGVSQSPSNKVTEKGKDVELRCDPISGHTALYWYRQSLGQGLEFLIYFQGNSAPDKSGLPSDRFSAERTGGSVSTLTIQRTQQEDSAVYLCASSLDNVGYTFGSGTRLTVV.

DNA for the CDR3: TGCAGTGCTAGTAGCAGGGTCCCGAACACCGGGGAGCTGTTTTTT. Translated: CSASSRVPNTGELFF. V usage is TRBV20-1 and J usage is TRBJ2-2; tentatively, D is TRBD1 (5 bases). Per germline, CDR1 DFQATT and CDR2 SNEGSKA (reference sequence). V gave up 3 bases and J gave up 0 bases, with 11 bases separating them. This CDR3 contains 15 residues.

This chain uses TRBV7-8 with TRBJ1-6; TRBD1 might be the D (5 bases). This CDR3 has 19 amino acids. From germline, CDR1 is SGHVS and CDR2 FQNEAQ. Trimming removed 5 bases at V and 7 bases at J, with 27 bases between. CDR3 protein: CASSKTGVGQGTTNSPLHF. The CDR3 DNA sequence: TGTGCCAGCAGCAAGACGGGGGTAGGGCAGGGAACTACCAATTCACCCCTCCACTTT.

Here the CDR3 reads CASSLGQQSPLHF. The CDR3 DNA sequence: TGTGCCAGCAGTTTAGGGCAACAGTCACCCCTCCACTTT. The chain recombines TRBV12-3 or TRBV12-4 with TRBJ1-6; no clear D gene. V dropped 1 base and J dropped 10 bases, with 8 bases sitting between them. The CDR3 has 13 residues.

This clone was observed once. The chain combines TRBV5-6 with TRBJ2-1; no definite D call. With 1 base removed from V and 0 bases from J, the gap between germline ends came to 11 bases. The CDR3 consists of 16 residues. Germline V gives CDR1 SGHDT, CDR2 YYEEEE. The CDR3 nucleotides are TGTGCCAGCAGCTTGACGAGACTCCTCTCCTACAATGAGCAGTTCTTC. Encoded protein: CASSLTRLLSYNEQFF.

The chain is built from TRBV6-5 and TRBJ2-1; TRBD2 agrees at 10 bases. The trim removed 6 bases at V and 5 bases at J, leaving 4 bases unmatched. This CDR3 has 14 residues. Germline assignment: CDR1 MNHEY and CDR2 SVGAGI. The CDR3 DNA sequence: TGTGCCAGCAGCGTAGCGGGAGGACACAATGAGCAGTTCTTC. Protein product: CASSVAGGHNEQFF.

This chain connects TRBV24-1 to TRBJ2-3; TRBD2 agrees at 9 bases. The CDR3 loop spans 15 amino acids. Germline loops: CDR1 KGHDR, CDR2 SFDVKD. J lost 8 bases, V lost 2 bases, and 7 bases had no gene match. CDR3 bases: TGTGCCACCAGTGATTCCAGCGGGGGGCTTGGTACGCAGTATTTT. This gives the protein CATSDSSGGLGTQYF.

The chain links TRBV5-5 to TRBJ2-6, with TRBD1 matching 8 bases. V trimming: 4 bases; J trimming: 0 bases; junction bases outside the gene matches: 3. Germline-derived CDR1 and CDR2 are SGHKS and YYEKEE (reference sequence). The CDR3 consists of 16 residues. CDR3 loop: CASSGTGDSGANVLTF. CDR3 nucleotides: TGTGCCAGCAGCGGGACAGGTGACTCTGGGGCCAACGTCCTGACTTTC.

The chain is built from TRBV21-1 and TRBJ1-4; the D call TRBD1 from the table was never checked on the DNA. TRBV21-1 is reported as a pseudogene. This CDR3 comprises 14 residues. The CDR3 nucleotides read TGTGCCAGCAGCATACGACAGAATAATGAAAAACTGTTTTTT. Amino acid sequence: CASSIRQNNEKLFF.

In DNA form, the CDR3 reads TGCAGCGCCCGACTAGCGGGCACCTACGAGCAGTACTTC. Protein sequence: CSARLAGTYEQYF. This chain links TRBV29-1 with TRBJ2-7; 10 bases fit TRBD2. The germline V gene encodes CDR1 SQVTM and CDR2 ANQGSEA. The V gene end was trimmed by 7 bases and the J gene end by 2 bases; junction bases not matched to a gene: 5. The CDR3 has 13 residues.

The chain is built from TRBV18 and TRBJ1-1, with unresolved D. This CDR3 contains 15 residues. The germline V and J ends were trimmed by 4 bases and 0 bases, with 12 bases remaining between them. CDR1 is KGHSH, CDR2 LQKENI, per germline. This CDR3 is CASSQEGSMNTEAFF. In DNA, the CDR3 is TGTGCCAGCTCACAGGAGGGTTCAATGAACACTGAAGCTTTCTTT. Filled out from reference TRBV18 and TRBJ1-1, the complete variable domain reads NAGVMQNPRHLVRRRGQEARLRCSPMKGHSHVYWYRQLPEEGLKFMVYLQKENIIDESGMPKERFSAEFPKEGPSILRIQQVVRGDSAAYFCASSQEGSMNTEAFFGQGTRLTVV.

The chain combines TRBV7-2 with TRBJ2-2; D is possibly TRBD1 (5 bases). Germline loops: CDR1 SGHTA, CDR2 FQGNSA. V lost 4 bases, J lost 5 bases, and 11 bases lay in between. This CDR3 comprises 14 residues. The CDR3 DNA follows: TGTGCCAGCAGCTCAAGGGGCGAAACCGGGGAGCTGTTTTTT. Translating gives CASSSRGETGELFF.

The table lists this clone with a count of one. The genes are TRBV5-4 and TRBJ1-1; TRBD1 matches at 10 bases. From germline, CDR1 is SGHNT and CDR2 YYREEE (reference sequence). Trimming cost V 4 bases and J 2 bases; bases outside gene matches: 5. This CDR3 region has 15 residues. CDR3: CASSRTGGKNTEAFF. As DNA, the CDR3 is TGTGCCAGCAGCCGGACAGGGGGGAAAAACACTGAAGCTTTCTTT.

V usage is TRBV2 and J usage is TRBJ2-3, with 10 bases aligning to TRBD1. The germline V gene has CDR1 SNHLY and CDR2 FYNNEI. V was pared by 6 bases and J by 4 bases, with 7 bases of the junction left unmatched. CDR3 length equals 15 residues. CDR3 residues: CASRAGTGVADTQYF. CDR3 nucleotides: TGTGCCAGCAGGGCTGGGACAGGGGTGGCAGATACGCAGTATTTT.

This clone appeared a single time. This chain links TRBV20-1 with TRBJ1-2; D gene uncertain. Germline CDR1 and CDR2: DFQATT and SNEGSKA (reference sequence). This CDR3 has 12 residues. Trimming shortened V by 3 bases and J by 5 bases, and 10 bases separated the two germline ends. CDR3 nucleotide sequence: TGCAGTGCTAGTTGGCAGTTATATGGCTACACCTTC. Translating gives CSASWQLYGYTF.

This clone was counted only a few times. This sequence joins TRBV6-6 and TRBJ1-2, with 11 bases lining up with TRBD1. There are 14 residues in the CDR3. CDR1 is MNHNY and CDR2 is SVGAGI in the germline V gene (reference sequence). V was clipped by 5 bases and J by 12 bases; unmatched bases: 11. The CDR3 sequence is CASSPLVWDRGNTF. CDR3 DNA sequence: TGTGCCAGCAGTCCCCTCGTTTGGGACAGGGGGAACACCTTC.

The chain is built from TRBV19 and TRBJ1-3, with D possibly TRBD1 on 6 matching bases. V lost 3 bases and J 2 bases, leaving 11 bases between the germline ends. Germline CDR1 LNHDA, CDR2 SQIVND (reference sequence). The CDR3 runs 15 residues. The chain's CDR3 is CASSIQYRAGNTIYF. CDR3 bases: TGTGCCAGTAGTATTCAGTACAGGGCTGGAAACACCATATATTTT.

V and J are TRBV13 and TRBJ1-1; D ambiguous. The CDR3 loop spans 15 amino acids. Germline loops: CDR1 PRHDT, CDR2 FYEKMQ (reference sequence). Trimming took 2 bases from V and 5 from J, leaving 15 bases between them. This CDR3 is CASSLIGYGGTEAFF. CDR3 sequence (DNA): TGTGCCAGCAGCTTAATCGGGTATGGTGGGACTGAAGCTTTCTTT.

This sequence joins TRBV19 and TRBJ1-1; D is undetermined. The CDR3 is 15 amino acids. V was shortened by 4 bases and J by 1 base, with 13 bases between the two germline ends. The germline gives CDR1 LNHDA, CDR2 SQIVND (reference sequence). The CDR3 loop is CASSSGRDSNTEAFF. The CDR3 DNA reads TGTGCCAGTAGTAGTGGCCGGGATTCGAACACTGAAGCTTTCTTT. The full variable domain, completed using reference TRBV19 and TRBJ1-1, is DGGITQSPKYLFRKEGQNVTLSCEQNLNHDAMYWYRQDPGQGLRLIYYSQIVNDFQKGDIAEGYSVSREKKESFPLTVTSAQKNPTAFYLCASSSGRDSNTEAFFGQGTRLTVV.

The chain has TRBV2 and TRBJ1-1, with TRBD1 identical over 9 bases. The CDR3 is made up of 14 amino acids. Germline CDR1 and CDR2: SNHLY and FYNNEI. V was pared by 10 bases and J by 0 bases, with 6 bases of the junction left unmatched. The CDR3 protein is CAIDRGVMNTEAFF. The CDR3 nucleotides are TGTGCCATCGACAGGGGGGTCATGAACACTGAAGCTTTCTTT.

The genes are TRBV10-3 and TRBJ1-3; D unresolved. V dropped 2 bases and J dropped 4 bases, with 9 bases sitting between them. The CDR3 consists of 14 residues. Germline lookup yields CDR1 ENHRY and CDR2 SYGVKD. The CDR3 here is CAISEPGNGNTIYF. The CDR3, as DNA: TGTGCCATCAGTGAGCCCGGTAACGGAAACACCATATATTTT.

The rearrangement joins TRBV7-8 to TRBJ1-5, with D possibly matching TRBD1 (5 bases). CDR1 SGHVS and CDR2 FQNEAQ come from the germline V gene. The length of the CDR3 is 15 residues. The V end was cut by 5 bases, the J end by 0 bases, with 11 bases between. Written as DNA, the CDR3 is TGTGCCAGCAGCGAGTCAGGGTATAGCAATCAGCCCCAGCATTTT. This translates into CASSESGYSNQPQHF.